This record covers a single T cell receptor beta chain. Its antigen is unidentified. The entry originates in a study of T cell responses to AZD1222 COVID-19 vaccine. General study results and limits: Females made up more of the donors, who were largely white British, and clonal diversity may have come out too low.

Germline CDR1 is MDHEN and CDR2 is SYDVKM. V dropped 4 bases and J dropped 7 bases, with 10 bases sitting between them. This CDR3 spans 12 amino acids. Assay: immunoSEQ multiplex PCR; the TCRdb copy retains only in-frame clones and omits some. The data show 150,000 to 200,000 clones, with 85% to 95% seen just once and 3.6% held by the top ten. The genes are TRBV28 and TRBJ1-2, with no clear D. The sequence came from an adult who received the MenACWY meningococcal vaccine as a control. The material was peripheral blood, obtained 28 days after the second dose of the MenACWY control vaccine. CDR3 nucleotide sequence: TGTGCCAGCAGTTCCGGCGTAGGTGGCTACACCTTC. This codes for CASSSGVGGYTF.